The clone carrying this T cell receptor (beta chain) has more than one count but fewer than ten. The target antigen is unknown. 13 Jbeta primers and 60 Vbeta primers were used for the PCR. Here immunoSEQ multiplex PCR was the method, and the copy in TCRdb shows in-frame clones only, minus some. The table records 150,000 to 200,000 clones, about 75% of them present only once. The data were obtained in a study of cytomegalovirus exposure and HLA in healthy donors. Study results and limitations: The authors considered a cluster of highly shared sequence variants likely to be a sequencing artifact. Later work showed greater clonal expansion in HLA-associated TCR beta chains than in equally common others. A missense DCLRE1C variant was associated with V- and J-gene trimming of TCR beta chains in a later analysis, and an independent cohort replicated the association.

This CDR3 contains 14 residues. Germline V lookup: CDR1 SGHRS, CDR2 YFSETQ. Trimming took off 0 bases at V and 2 bases at J, with 8 bases between the two ends. The receptor comes from a man aged 40-50 years in good health and CMV-seropositive. V usage is TRBV5-1 and J usage is TRBJ1-1; D gene uncertain. Material: PBMCs. The CDR3 reads CASSLGLVNTEAFF. The CDR3 DNA sequence: TGCGCCAGCAGCTTGGGGTTAGTTAACACTGAAGCTTTCTTT.